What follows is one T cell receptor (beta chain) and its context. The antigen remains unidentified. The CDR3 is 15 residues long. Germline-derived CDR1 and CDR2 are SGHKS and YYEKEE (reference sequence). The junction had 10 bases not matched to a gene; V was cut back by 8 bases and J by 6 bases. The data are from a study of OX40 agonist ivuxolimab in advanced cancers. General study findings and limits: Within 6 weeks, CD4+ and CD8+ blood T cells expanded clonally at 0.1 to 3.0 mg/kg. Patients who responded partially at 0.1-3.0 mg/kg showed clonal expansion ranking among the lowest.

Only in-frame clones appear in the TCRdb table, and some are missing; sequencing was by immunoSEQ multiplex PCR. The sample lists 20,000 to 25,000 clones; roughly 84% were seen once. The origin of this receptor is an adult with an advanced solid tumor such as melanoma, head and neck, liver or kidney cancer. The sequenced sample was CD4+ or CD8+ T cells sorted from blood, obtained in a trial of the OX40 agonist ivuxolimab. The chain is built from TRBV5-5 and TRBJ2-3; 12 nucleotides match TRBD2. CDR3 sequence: CASLLGLAGGDTQYF. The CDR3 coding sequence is TGTGCCAGTCTCCTGGGACTAGCGGGTGGGGATACGCAGTATTTT.